These 5 T cell receptor beta chains share one sample of origin, sequenced in a study of blood T cells in healthy people across ages. A J-beta primer mix and a sample-barcoded 5' primer were used in a second PCR of roughly 6 to 11 cycles. TCRdb passed the 5' RACE reads through MiXCR, listing each CDR3 protein once. Here the sample spans about 680,000 distinct CDR3 sequences, more than 40% being singletons. The sample was blood. The source is a woman aged 55 to 70 in good health.

The V gene is TRBV3-1, the J gene TRBJ1-3; 7 positions agree with TRBD1. The V gene end was trimmed by 4 bases and the J gene end by 0 bases; junction bases not matched to a gene: 15. Per the germline V gene, CDR1 is LGHDT and CDR2 is YNNKEL (reference sequence). This CDR3 comprises 19 residues. Here the CDR3 reads CASSRSLHRGKGSGNTIYF. The CDR3 bases are TGTGCCAGCAGCCGCTCGTTGCACAGGGGAAAGGGCTCTGGAAACACCATATATTTT.

The chain has TRBV20-1 and TRBJ2-7; 7 nucleotides align to TRBD2. Germline V lookup: CDR1 DFQATT, CDR2 SNEGSKA (reference sequence). There are 15 residues in the CDR3. V was pared by 3 bases and J by 2 bases, with 10 bases of the junction left unmatched. The CDR3 DNA reads as TGCAGTGCTAGGGATGGGGGAGGGGACCCCTACGAGCAGTACTTC. Protein sequence: CSARDGGGDPYEQYF.

The chain employs TRBV5-1 and TRBJ2-2; weak D call: TRBD1 (5 bases). Trimming shortened V by 0 bases and J by 5 bases, and 11 bases separated the two germline ends. The CDR3 is made up of 15 amino acids. Germline CDR1 and CDR2: SGHRS and YFSETQ. CDR3 amino acids: CASSLADKGTGELFF. The CDR3 DNA follows: TGCGCCAGCAGCTTGGCCGACAAGGGGACCGGGGAGCTGTTTTTT.

The J gene is TRBJ2-7, the V gene TRBV15; D is undetermined. This CDR3 has 16 residues. V lost 0 bases and J 7 bases, leaving 19 bases between the germline ends. From germline, CDR1 is LNHNV and CDR2 YYDKDF (reference sequence). The CDR3 region is CATSRDIGYSNNEQYF. The DNA of the CDR3 is TGTGCCACCAGCAGAGATATTGGGTATTCCAACAATGAGCAGTACTTC.

Remarks on this clonotype: This may stem from a read error, because a much larger clone lies one nucleotide away. V is TRBV25-1 and J is TRBJ2-5; D perhaps matches TRBD2 (5 bases). CDR3 length: 12 amino acids. Trimming took 8 bases from V and 0 from J, leaving 7 bases between them. The V gene's germline CDR1 is MGHDK and CDR2 SYGVNS. Written as DNA, the CDR3 is TGTGCCAGCGGAGGACACCAAGAGACCCAGTACTTC. Amino acid sequence: CASGGHQETQYF.